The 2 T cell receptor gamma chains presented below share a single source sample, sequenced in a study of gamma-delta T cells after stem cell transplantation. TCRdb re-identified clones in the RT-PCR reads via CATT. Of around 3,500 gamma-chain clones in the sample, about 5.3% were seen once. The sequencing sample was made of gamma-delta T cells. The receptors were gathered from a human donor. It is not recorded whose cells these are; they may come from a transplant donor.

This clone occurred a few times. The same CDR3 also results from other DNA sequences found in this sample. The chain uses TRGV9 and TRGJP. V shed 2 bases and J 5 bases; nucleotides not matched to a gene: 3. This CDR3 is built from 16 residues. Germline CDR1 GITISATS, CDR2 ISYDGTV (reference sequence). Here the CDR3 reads CALWEGKELGKKIKVF. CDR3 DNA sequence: TGTGCCTTGTGGGAGGGTAAAGAGTTGGGCAAAAAAATCAAGGTATTT.

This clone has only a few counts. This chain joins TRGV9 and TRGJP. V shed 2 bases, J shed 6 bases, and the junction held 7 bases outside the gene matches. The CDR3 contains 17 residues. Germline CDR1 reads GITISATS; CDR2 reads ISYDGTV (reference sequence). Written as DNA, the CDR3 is TGTGCCTTGTGGGAGGCGGCCATAGAGTTGGGCAAAAAAATCAAGGTATTT. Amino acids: CALWEAAIELGKKIKVF.